The 27 T cell receptor beta chains below all came from one sample that was sequenced in a study of T cells after yellow fever vaccination. MiXCR, run by TCRdb on the 5' RACE reads, gives a single entry per CDR3 protein. The repertoire consists of roughly 310,000 distinct CDR3 sequences, with around 4% occurring once and the leading ten covering about 25%. The input for sequencing was PBMCs, taken on the day of the yellow fever booster vaccination. The receptor set was obtained from a man between 18 and 29 years old who received the YFV17D yellow fever vaccine.

This clonotype was seen a handful of times. The rearrangement uses TRBV20-1 and TRBJ1-1; no clear D. This CDR3 is built from 13 residues. In germline, CDR1 is DFQATT, CDR2 SNEGSKA (reference sequence). With 3 bases removed from V and 0 bases from J, the gap between germline ends came to 8 bases. The CDR3 nucleotides are TGCAGTGCTAGGGGCACATTGAACACTGAAGCTTTCTTT. It specifies CSARGTLNTEAFF.

This clonotype was seen at least ten times. The CDR3, as DNA: TGCGCCAGCAGCCCGTCCGGACAGGGGTACTCCTACGAGCAGTACTTC. Its translation: CASSPSGQGYSYEQYF. This chain connects TRBV4-1 to TRBJ2-7, with 9 bases matching TRBD1. The CDR3 runs 16 residues. V trimming: 4 bases; J trimming: 0 bases; junction bases outside the gene matches: 7. Per germline, CDR1 MGHRA and CDR2 YSYEKL.

CDR3 amino acids: CASSFRTSESSYNSPLHF. The CDR3 DNA sequence: TGCGCCAGCAGCTTTAGGACTTCGGAGAGCTCCTATAATTCACCCCTCCACTTT. V usage is TRBV5-1 and J usage is TRBJ1-6; D is unresolved. Trimming left V 2 bases short and J 0 bases short, with 15 bases between. Germline V CDR1 and CDR2: SGHRS, YFSETQ. The CDR3 spans 18 residues.

The table lists this clonotype with a few counts. This chain links TRBV12-3 or TRBV12-4 with TRBJ1-6; 7 bases map to TRBD1. V dropped 6 bases and J dropped 7; count of bases not matched to a gene: 9. The CDR3 is 15 amino acids. The CDR3 spells CASRDAGQPNSPLHF. In DNA form, the CDR3 reads TGTGCCAGCAGGGACGCGGGACAGCCAAATTCACCCCTCCACTTT.

This clonotype was seen repeatedly, ten times or more. The V gene is TRBV24-1, the J gene TRBJ2-1, with a weak D call TRBD2 (7 bases). Trimming pared 3 bases from V and 4 bases from J, leaving 12 bases between. The CDR3 spans 15 residues. Germline CDR1 reads KGHDR; CDR2 reads SFDVKD. The CDR3 DNA reads TGTGCCACCAGTGATACGCGGGGGCGATACAATGAGCAGTTCTTC. This translates into CATSDTRGRYNEQFF.

The chain couples TRBV28 to TRBJ2-1; possible D gene TRBD1, 5 bases. The V end was cut by 3 bases, the J end by 0 bases, with 24 bases between. Germline CDR1 MDHEN, CDR2 SYDVKM. The CDR3 contains 20 residues. CDR3 protein: CASSFPLLLSGPPSYNEQFF. The CDR3 coding sequence is TGTGCCAGCAGTTTCCCCCTTCTTCTCTCAGGGCCACCCTCCTACAATGAGCAGTTCTTC. The entire variable domain, with the rest obtained from reference TRBV28 and TRBJ2-1, is as follows: DVKVTQSSRYLVKRTGEKVFLECVQDMDHENMFWYRQDPGLGLRLIYFSYDVKMKEKGDIPEGYSVSREKKERFSLILESASTNQTSMYLCASSFPLLLSGPPSYNEQFFGPGTRLTVL.

This clonotype was recorded a few times. The gene calls are TRBV14 and TRBJ1-5, with a possible D match to TRBD1 (5 bases). V gave up 4 bases and J gave up 7 bases, with 20 bases separating them. CDR1 is SGHDN and CDR2 is FVKESK in the germline V gene. CDR3 length equals 16 residues. CDR3 in DNA: TGTGCCAGCAGCCGACCTGGAGGGGCGCCACGACAGCCCCAGCATTTT. Its protein product is CASSRPGGAPRQPQHF.

This clonotype was seen more than once but under ten times. The chain has TRBV6-6 and TRBJ2-6, with D unresolved. The V gene lost 2 bases and the J gene lost 0 bases, with 5 bases spanning the gap. The V gene's germline CDR1 is MNHNY and CDR2 SVGAGI (reference sequence). The CDR3 contains 15 residues. In nucleotides, the CDR3 is TGTGCCAGCAGTTACACGATCTCTGGGGCCAACGTCCTGACTTTC. Amino acids: CASSYTISGANVLTF.

There are many counts of this clonotype. The chain carries TRBV28 and TRBJ1-5; D is ambiguous. Germline CDR1 and CDR2: MDHEN and SYDVKM. V dropped 4 bases and J dropped 7 bases, with 5 bases sitting between them. The CDR3 length is 11 residues. In nucleotides, the CDR3 is TGTGCCAGCAGTTCCAGACAGCCCCAGCATTTT. Translation: CASSSRQPQHF.

This clonotype appeared many times. This sequence joins TRBV12-3 or TRBV12-4 and TRBJ2-1; the D call may be TRBD1 or TRBD2 (6 bases each). The CDR3 totals 15 residues. V was pared by 6 bases and J by 4 bases, with 16 bases between. CDR3 region: CASRSSGAPYNEQFF. CDR3 DNA: TGTGCCAGCAGGTCCTCGGGGGCCCCATACAATGAGCAGTTCTTC.

This clonotype was seen many times. The chain is built from TRBV5-1 and TRBJ1-1; no clear D gene. Trimming stripped 0 bases from V and 1 base from J, with 13 bases between. The CDR3 runs to 16 residues. In germline, CDR1 is SGHRS, CDR2 YFSETQ. For the CDR3, the DNA is TGCGCCAGCAGCTTGGCCGATACAGTCGAGAACACTGAAGCTTTCTTT. Residues: CASSLADTVENTEAFF. Drawing the rest from reference TRBV5-1 and TRBJ1-1, the complete variable domain is KAGVTQTPRYLIKTRGQQVTLSCSPISGHRSVSWYQQTPGQGLQFLFEYFSETQRNKGNFPGRFSGRQFSNSRSEMNVSTLELGDSALYLCASSLADTVENTEAFFGQGTRLTVV.

This clonotype was seen a handful of times. The chain joins TRBV7-2 to TRBJ1-4; D ambiguous. The CDR3 consists of 15 residues. With 5 bases removed from V and 0 bases from J, the gap between germline ends came to 10 bases. Germline V CDR1 and CDR2: SGHTA, FQGNSA. DNA of the CDR3: TGTGCCAGCAGCACGAACGGGGCAACTAATGAAAAACTGTTTTTT. It is translated as CASSTNGATNEKLFF.

This clonotype occurred many times. V usage is TRBV7-9 and J usage is TRBJ1-2, with D possibly TRBD1 on 6 matching bases. The V end was cut by 4 bases, the J end by 4 bases, with 13 bases between. The CDR3 is 14 residues long. Germline V gives CDR1 SEHNR, CDR2 FQNEAQ (reference sequence). The CDR3 DNA follows: TGTGCCAGCAGCTCAGGGGACGTCTCCTATGGCTACACCTTC. Translating it yields CASSSGDVSYGYTF.

This clonotype was observed many times. The rearrangement uses TRBV5-1 and TRBJ1-2; D unresolved. The CDR3 runs 13 residues. With 6 bases removed from V and 1 base from J, the gap between germline ends came to 10 bases. Germline values: CDR1 SGHRS, CDR2 YFSETQ. This chain's CDR3 is CASNSGDNYGYTF. The CDR3 bases are TGCGCCAGCAACTCAGGAGATAACTATGGCTACACCTTC. Looking up the rest from reference TRBV5-1 and TRBJ1-2 gives the full variable domain: KAGVTQTPRYLIKTRGQQVTLSCSPISGHRSVSWYQQTPGQGLQFLFEYFSETQRNKGNFPGRFSGRQFSNSRSEMNVSTLELGDSALYLCASNSGDNYGYTFGSGTRLTVV.

This clonotype was observed at least ten times. The chain employs TRBV7-6 and TRBJ2-7; D unresolved. The V end was cut by 0 bases, the J end by 2 bases, with 11 bases between. CDR1 and CDR2 (germline): SGHVS, FNYEAQ. The CDR3 covers 15 residues. CDR3 residues: CASSLAVGWTYEQYV. For the CDR3, the DNA is TGTGCCAGCAGCTTAGCGGTGGGGTGGACCTACGAGCAGTACGTC.

This clonotype occurred many times. V usage is TRBV7-9 and J usage is TRBJ2-7, with 7 bases that match TRBD1. Per the germline V gene, CDR1 is SEHNR and CDR2 is FQNEAQ (reference sequence). V lost 5 bases and J lost 7; bases outside the gene matches: 14. The CDR3 is made up of 15 amino acids. The DNA for the CDR3 is TGTGCCAGCAGCGCCACAGGGGTACCTGTGAAGGAGCAGTACTTC. It is translated as CASSATGVPVKEQYF. Together with reference TRBV7-9 and TRBJ2-7, the CDR3 gives the full variable domain: DTGVSQNPRHKITKRGQNVTFRCDPISEHNRLYWYRQTLGQGPEFLTYFQNEAQLEKSRLLSDRFSAERPKGSFSTLEIQRTEQGDSAMYLCASSATGVPVKEQYFGPGTRLTVT.

The table lists this clonotype with many counts. The CDR3 protein is CASLVAGGADNEQFF. CDR3 coding DNA: TGTGCCAGCCTTGTCGCGGGGGGGGCCGACAATGAGCAGTTCTTC. The J gene is TRBJ2-1, the V gene TRBV7-2; 9 nucleotides align to TRBD2. Germline assignment: CDR1 SGHTA and CDR2 FQGNSA. V shed 8 bases, J shed 5 bases, and the junction held 10 bases outside the gene matches. This CDR3 region has 15 residues.

This clonotype was recorded at least ten times. J is TRBJ2-2 and V is TRBV7-9; tentatively, D is TRBD1 (6 bases). Per the germline V gene, CDR1 is SEHNR and CDR2 is FQNEAQ (reference sequence). The CDR3 is 13 residues long. V lost 11 bases and J 4 bases, leaving 14 bases between the germline ends. The CDR3 here is CAVEYRATGELFF. The DNA for the CDR3 is TGTGCCGTCGAATACAGGGCCACCGGGGAGCTGTTTTTT.

In its sample, this clonotype was seen many times. This chain joins TRBV5-5 and TRBJ2-7; the D gene is possibly TRBD1 (5 bases). V lost 4 bases and J 3 bases, leaving 17 bases between the germline ends. The germline gives CDR1 SGHKS, CDR2 YYEKEE (reference sequence). CDR3 length equals 15 residues. The CDR3 nucleotides read TGTGCCAGCAGCCCTGGGCCAGGGAAAGACTACGAGCAGTACGTC. This encodes CASSPGPGKDYEQYV.

This clonotype has just a few counts. The rearrangement uses TRBV5-1 and TRBJ1-2; 7 nucleotides align to TRBD1. CDR1 and CDR2 (germline): SGHRS, YFSETQ. Trimming took 4 bases from V and 2 from J; bases not matched to a gene: 11. The length of the CDR3 is 16 residues. The CDR3 region is CASSTTQGLANYGYTF. The CDR3 nucleotides are TGCGCCAGCAGCACGACACAGGGGTTAGCGAACTATGGCTACACCTTC.

This chain uses TRBV23-1 with TRBJ1-5; 10 bases are a match to TRBD1. TRBV23-1 is an ORF, with its function uncertain. Trimming removed 4 bases from V and 2 bases from J; junction bases left unmatched: 20. There are 21 residues in the CDR3. The CDR3 loop reads CASSRVKGGTGERMGNQPQHF. The CDR3 DNA sequence: TGCGCCAGCAGTCGCGTTAAGGGGGGGACAGGGGAACGAATGGGCAATCAGCCCCAGCATTTT.

The table lists this clonotype with a few counts. This rearrangement joins TRBV6-5 to TRBJ2-3; maybe TRBD1 (8 bases). Trimming removed 6 bases from V and 5 bases from J, with 18 bases in between. The CDR3 runs 15 residues. Looked up from germline, CDR1 is MNHEY and CDR2 is SVGAGI. CDR3 protein: CASSPRGQRGDTQYF. CDR3 nucleotides: TGTGCCAGCAGCCCCAGGGGGCAGCGGGGAGATACGCAGTATTTT.

The genes are TRBV11-2 and TRBJ1-2; D gene ambiguous. This CDR3 is built from 13 residues. V gave up 4 bases and J gave up 5 bases, with 11 bases separating them. CDR1 is SGHAT and CDR2 is FQNNGV in the germline V gene. CDR3 loop: CASSSDGFYGYTF. The CDR3 nucleotides are TGTGCCAGCAGCTCGGACGGTTTTTATGGCTACACCTTC. The variable domain in full, completed from reference TRBV11-2 and TRBJ1-2, reads EAGVAQSPRYKIIEKRQSVAFWCNPISGHATLYWYQQILGQGPKLLIQFQNNGVVDDSQLPKDRFSAERLKGVDSTLKIQPAKLEDSAVYLCASSSDGFYGYTFGSGTRLTVV.

In its sample, this clonotype was seen a few times. This rearrangement joins TRBV7-9 to TRBJ2-7, with D possibly being TRBD1 (5 bases). The CDR3 sequence is 15 residues long. Germline V lookup: CDR1 SEHNR, CDR2 FQNEAQ (reference sequence). V was cut by 0 bases and J by 5 bases, with 14 bases left in between. CDR3 in DNA: TGTGCCAGCAGCTTAGCTGCAGGGTTTGGTGACGAGCAGTACTTC. The encoded protein is CASSLAAGFGDEQYF.

There are many counts of this clonotype. This chain uses TRBV5-5 with TRBJ2-1; TRBD1 aligns across 7 bases. Germline loops: CDR1 SGHKS, CDR2 YYEKEE (reference sequence). V shed 2 bases, J shed 6 bases, and the junction held 8 bases outside the gene matches. The CDR3 spans 15 residues. CDR3 coding DNA: TGTGCCAGCAGCTTCCCGGGGACAGCCCGCAATGAGCAGTTCTTC. Translation gives CASSFPGTARNEQFF.

This clonotype was seen ten or more times. The V and J genes are TRBV7-6 and TRBJ1-1, with D possibly matching TRBD1 (6 bases). The V end was cut by 1 base, the J end by 7 bases, with 10 bases between. Per the germline V gene, CDR1 is SGHVS and CDR2 is FNYEAQ. The CDR3 runs 13 residues. In nucleotides, the CDR3 is TGTGCCAGCAGCTTAGGTGGGGGCTTTGAAGCTTTCTTT. Amino acid sequence: CASSLGGGFEAFF.

This clonotype showed up many times. The chain combines TRBV7-9 with TRBJ2-1, with unresolved D. The CDR3 is made up of 15 amino acids. From germline, CDR1 is SEHNR and CDR2 FQNEAQ (reference sequence). Trimming pared 4 bases from V and 1 base from J, leaving 11 bases between. In nucleotides, the CDR3 is TGTGCCAGCAGCTCCACTCTTAGGTCCTACAATGAGCAGTTCTTC. Translation gives CASSSTLRSYNEQFF.